This is a list of T cell receptor beta chains from one sample in a study of beta chain features in type 1 diabetes. The repertoire was sequenced with immunoSEQ multiplex PCR; TCRdb's copy has only in-frame clones and lacks some. The sample holds 300,000 to 400,000 clones; around 9.7% are singletons and the top ten take approximately 1%. Sequencing was done on a sample of central memory CD4+ T cells from blood. The source of these receptors is a young man with type 1 diabetes. Each CDR3 is given with its conserved first and last residue. Each record gives: J gene, CDR3 length, D gene, V gene, clone size, CDR3 DNA, CDR3 protein. A D gene is named only where the DNA matches it firmly. Rows may omit the clone size; those that give it use once, few, many or a size class.

J gene: TRBJ1-5; CDR3 length: 12; D gene: NA; V gene: TRBV5-6; clone size: few; CDR3 DNA: TGTGCCAGCAGCTTGCGGGATCAGCCCCAGCATTTT; CDR3 protein: CASSLRDQPQHF
J gene: TRBJ1-1; CDR3 length: 18; D gene: NA; V gene: TRBV21-1; clone size: many; CDR3 DNA: TGTGCCAGCAGCAAAGCGTTAGGGGGAAGAGAAGGGAACACTGAAGCTTTCTTT; CDR3 protein: CASSKALGGREGNTEAFF
J gene: TRBJ1-6; CDR3 length: 13; D gene: NA; V gene: TRBV7-2; clone size: few; CDR3 DNA: TGTGCCAGCAGCTTGAGGGGGAATTCACCCCTCCACTTT; CDR3 protein: CASSLRGNSPLHF
J gene: TRBJ1-5; CDR3 length: 18; D gene: TRBD1; V gene: TRBV4-3; clone size: NA; CDR3 DNA: TGCGCCAGCAGCCAAATCCTCGGGGCAGGGGGCGGCAATCAGCCCCAGCATTTT; CDR3 protein: CASSQILGAGGGNQPQHF
J gene: TRBJ2-3; CDR3 length: 13; D gene: TRBD1; V gene: TRBV6-5; clone size: few; CDR3 DNA: TGTGCCAGCAGTGACCTCGGCAGGGGGCTAGGGACCTTT; CDR3 protein: CASSDLGRGLGTF
J gene: TRBJ2-1; CDR3 length: 17; D gene: TRBD2; V gene: TRBV11-2; clone size: many; CDR3 DNA: TGTGCCAGCAGCTTGAGACTAGCGGGGGGCACATACAATGAGCAGTTCTTC; CDR3 protein: CASSLRLAGGTYNEQFF
J gene: TRBJ2-3; CDR3 length: 15; D gene: NA; V gene: TRBV5-4; clone size: NA; CDR3 DNA: TGTGCCAGCAGCCCCACACGGGGGGCTTGGGATACGCAGTATTTT; CDR3 protein: CASSPTRGAWDTQYF
J gene: TRBJ1-5; CDR3 length: 14; D gene: NA; V gene: TRBV30; clone size: few; CDR3 DNA: TGTGCCTGGAGTGTAAGCAGTAGCAATCAGCCCCAGCATTTT; CDR3 protein: CAWSVSSSNQPQHF
J gene: TRBJ2-1; CDR3 length: 15; D gene: NA; V gene: TRBV14; clone size: NA; CDR3 DNA: TGTGCCAGCAGCCTGCCAGTAAGCTCCTACAATGAGCAGTTCTTC; CDR3 protein: CASSLPVSSYNEQFF
J gene: TRBJ1-1; CDR3 length: 14; D gene: NA; V gene: TRBV18; clone size: NA; CDR3 DNA: TGTGCCAGCTCACCAGGGACATCGAACACTGAAGCTTTCTTT; CDR3 protein: CASSPGTSNTEAFF
J gene: TRBJ2-7; CDR3 length: 15; D gene: NA; V gene: TRBV15; clone size: NA; CDR3 DNA: TGTGCCACCAGCGCTCAGGGGGGTCGAAACTACGAGCAGTACTTC; CDR3 protein: CATSAQGGRNYEQYF
J gene: TRBJ2-2; CDR3 length: 16; D gene: NA; V gene: TRBV6-5; clone size: many; CDR3 DNA: TGTGCCAGCAGTTCTGGGGAAGGAGTGGGCACCGGGGAGCTGTTTTTT; CDR3 protein: CASSSGEGVGTGELFF
J gene: TRBJ2-5; CDR3 length: 12; D gene: TRBD2; V gene: TRBV10-3; clone size: few; CDR3 DNA: TGTGCCACAGGACTAGAGGTGGAGACCCAGTACTTC; CDR3 protein: CATGLEVETQYF
J gene: TRBJ1-4; CDR3 length: 15; D gene: TRBD1; V gene: TRBV7-9; clone size: NA; CDR3 DNA: TGTGCCAGCAGCTCCGGGACAGGGATGGGTGAAAAACTGTTTTTT; CDR3 protein: CASSSGTGMGEKLFF
J gene: TRBJ2-1; CDR3 length: 15; D gene: TRBD2; V gene: TRBV30; clone size: few; CDR3 DNA: TGTGCCTGGAGTTCAGGAGCGGGGGGCTACAATGAGCAGTTCTTC; CDR3 protein: CAWSSGAGGYNEQFF
J gene: TRBJ2-7; CDR3 length: 15; D gene: TRBD1; V gene: TRBV5-1; clone size: NA; CDR3 DNA: TGCGCCAGCAGCCCGGACAGGGGGATGTCCTACGAGCAGTACTTC; CDR3 protein: CASSPDRGMSYEQYF
J gene: TRBJ2-5; CDR3 length: 14; D gene: NA; V gene: TRBV2; clone size: NA; CDR3 DNA: TGTGCCAGCAACCCGCACGGGAATCAAGAGACCCAGTACTTC; CDR3 protein: CASNPHGNQETQYF
J gene: TRBJ2-1; CDR3 length: 17; D gene: TRBD1; V gene: TRBV19; clone size: few; CDR3 DNA: TGTGCCAGTAGTATACCTTCGGACAGGGTCATCCTCCATGAGCAGTTCTTC; CDR3 protein: CASSIPSDRVILHEQFF
J gene: TRBJ1-1; CDR3 length: 13; D gene: NA; V gene: TRBV9; clone size: NA; CDR3 DNA: TGTGCCAGCAGCGTAGCCCCGAACACTGAAGCTTTCTTT; CDR3 protein: CASSVAPNTEAFF
J gene: TRBJ2-6; CDR3 length: 13; D gene: NA; V gene: TRBV30; clone size: few; CDR3 DNA: TGTGCCTGGAGTGCTTCTGGGGCCAACGTCCTGACTTTC; CDR3 protein: CAWSASGANVLTF
J gene: TRBJ1-3; CDR3 length: 14; D gene: NA; V gene: TRBV9; clone size: NA; CDR3 DNA: TGTGCCAGCAGCCCCCGGGACGGCCGAAACACCATATATTTT; CDR3 protein: CASSPRDGRNTIYF
J gene: TRBJ1-1; CDR3 length: 15; D gene: TRBD1; V gene: TRBV19; clone size: NA; CDR3 DNA: TGTGCCAGTAGTATTAGGGGGACAGCGAACACTGAAGCTTTCTTT; CDR3 protein: CASSIRGTANTEAFF
J gene: TRBJ2-4; CDR3 length: 18; D gene: TRBD1; V gene: TRBV30; clone size: few; CDR3 DNA: TGTGCCTGGAGTGCGGCCCCGGGACAGGGGCGAACAGGGGGAATTCAGTACTTC; CDR3 protein: CAWSAAPGQGRTGGIQYF
J gene: TRBJ2-7; CDR3 length: 14; D gene: TRBD2; V gene: TRBV25-1; clone size: NA; CDR3 DNA: TGTGCCAGCAGTTTATCGGGGGGTTCAGGCGAGCAGTACTTC; CDR3 protein: CASSLSGGSGEQYF
J gene: TRBJ2-7; CDR3 length: 13; D gene: NA; V gene: TRBV4-2; clone size: NA; CDR3 DNA: TGTGCCAGCAGCCAAGATCTTGAGTACGAGCAGTACTTC; CDR3 protein: CASSQDLEYEQYF
J gene: TRBJ1-1; CDR3 length: 13; D gene: NA; V gene: TRBV6-5; clone size: NA; CDR3 DNA: TGTGCCAGCAGCCTCTACAGGGTCACTGAAGCTTTCTTT; CDR3 protein: CASSLYRVTEAFF
J gene: TRBJ2-5; CDR3 length: 12; D gene: NA; V gene: TRBV15; clone size: NA; CDR3 DNA: TGTGCCACCAGCAGAGATCAAGAGACCCAGTACTTC; CDR3 protein: CATSRDQETQYF
J gene: TRBJ2-4; CDR3 length: 19; D gene: TRBD2; V gene: TRBV4-3; clone size: few; CDR3 DNA: TGCGCCAGCAGCCAAGAAGTAGCGGGAGCCCAGAGCATGAAAAACATTCAGTACTTC; CDR3 protein: CASSQEVAGAQSMKNIQYF
J gene: TRBJ2-5; CDR3 length: 16; D gene: NA; V gene: TRBV5-4; clone size: NA; CDR3 DNA: TGTGCCAGCAGCTCCGGTTTGGGACGGATCCAAGAGACCCAGTACTTC; CDR3 protein: CASSSGLGRIQETQYF
J gene: TRBJ2-6; CDR3 length: 17; D gene: NA; V gene: TRBV4-3; clone size: few; CDR3 DNA: TGCGCCAGCAGCCCGGCCAGGGCGGACTCTGGGGCCAACGTCCTGACTTTC; CDR3 protein: CASSPARADSGANVLTF
J gene: TRBJ2-3; CDR3 length: 13; D gene: NA; V gene: TRBV4-3; clone size: NA; CDR3 DNA: NA; CDR3 protein: CASSQDGSLWQYF
J gene: TRBJ1-4; CDR3 length: 16; D gene: NA; V gene: TRBV7-2; clone size: NA; CDR3 DNA: TGTGCCAGCAGCTTATTGGGGGGGACTGTGGCCGAAAAACTGTTTTTT; CDR3 protein: CASSLLGGTVAEKLFF
J gene: TRBJ2-3; CDR3 length: 15; D gene: TRBD1; V gene: TRBV7-2; clone size: few; CDR3 DNA: TGTGCCAGCACCAGACAGGGTTCTAGCACAGATACGCAGTATTTT; CDR3 protein: CASTRQGSSTDTQYF